This T cell receptor beta chain was sequenced during a study of cytomegalovirus exposure and HLA in healthy donors. Study observations and caveats: In an earlier analysis, in 540 or so donors, most V segments appeared productive either ~87% or ~30% of the time.

J was trimmed by 0 bases and V by 6 bases; bases with no gene match: 5. Germline V gives CDR1 SGHDN, CDR2 FVKESK. The CDR3 runs to 16 residues. A remark on this clone: Antigen unknown.

Donors in the study were healthy people who gave bone marrow. The PCR was carried out with 60 Vbeta primers and 13 Jbeta primers. The table came from immunoSEQ multiplex PCR; TCRdb's copy has only in-frame clones and leaves some out. In all, the sample yields approximately 110,000 clones. The receptor was derived from a man aged 30 to 39 in good health and CMV-seronegative. Source material: PBMCs. The genes are TRBV14 and TRBJ2-3; 11 nucleotides line up with TRBD2. The CDR3 DNA reads as TGTGCCAGCAGTCTAGCGGGGGGATCTAGCACAGATACGCAGTATTTT. Translating it yields CASSLAGGSSTDTQYF.